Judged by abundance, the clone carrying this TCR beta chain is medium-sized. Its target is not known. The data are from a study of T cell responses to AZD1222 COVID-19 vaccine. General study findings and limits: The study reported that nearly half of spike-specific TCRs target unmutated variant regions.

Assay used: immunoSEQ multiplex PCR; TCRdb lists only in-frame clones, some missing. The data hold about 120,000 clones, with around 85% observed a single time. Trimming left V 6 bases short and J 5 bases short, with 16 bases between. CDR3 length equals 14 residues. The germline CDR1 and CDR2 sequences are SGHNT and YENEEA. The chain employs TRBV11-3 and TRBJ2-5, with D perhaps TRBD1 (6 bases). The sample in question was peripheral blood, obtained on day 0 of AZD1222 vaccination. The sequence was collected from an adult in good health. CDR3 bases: TGTGCCAGCAGAAGCGGACAGCCCTGGGAGACCCAGTACTTC. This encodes CASRSGQPWETQYF.